One sample yielded the 14 T cell receptor beta chains listed below, sequenced in a study of blood T cell repertoires in COVID-19. Some clones are missing from TCRdb's copy, which holds only in-frame ones; the method was immunoSEQ multiplex PCR. The repertoire holds roughly 170,000 clones, with 79% as singletons. Sequencing used peripheral blood. The receptors here all came from an older woman with COVID-19, enrolled during active disease.

This clone was observed once. This sequence joins TRBV19 and TRBJ1-1; TRBD1 matches at 8 bases. V shed 7 bases, J shed 6 bases, and the junction held 7 bases outside the gene matches. This CDR3 is 13 amino acids long. Germline CDR1 reads LNHDA; CDR2 reads SQIVND (reference sequence). CDR3 DNA: TGTGCCAGTAAACCAGGGGGCGCCGCTGAAGCTTTCTTT. It yields the protein CASKPGGAAEAFF.

The chain combines TRBV6-5 with TRBJ2-5; 9 bases line up with TRBD2. Germline V lookup: CDR1 MNHEY, CDR2 SVGAGI. V dropped 6 bases and J dropped 5; count of bases not matched to a gene: 7. The CDR3 consists of 14 residues. The CDR3 reads CASSGGGAGETQYF. The CDR3, as DNA: TGTGCCAGCAGCGGCGGGGGGGCCGGTGAGACCCAGTACTTC.

The chain carries TRBV29-1 and TRBJ2-6; 7 bases are shared with TRBD1. In germline, CDR1 is SQVTM, CDR2 ANQGSEA. The V and J ends lost 7 bases and 0 bases, in that order; junction bases with no gene match: 6. The CDR3 loop spans 15 amino acids. The chain's CDR3 is CSAQGTASGANVLTF. The CDR3, as DNA: TGCAGCGCCCAGGGGACAGCCTCTGGGGCCAACGTCCTGACTTTC.

This chain uses TRBV4-2 with TRBJ2-3; 9 nucleotides match TRBD2. The V gene's germline CDR1 is LGHNA and CDR2 YNFKEQ. The junction had 7 bases not matched to a gene; V was cut back by 1 base and J by 2 bases. The CDR3 extends over 17 amino acids. CDR3 sequence reads: CASSQGDGGRVTDTQYF. As DNA, the CDR3 is TGTGCCAGCAGCCAAGGCGATGGCGGGAGGGTCACAGATACGCAGTATTTT.

This clone was seen only a few times. V is TRBV2 and J is TRBJ1-1, with a tentative D call TRBD1 (6 bases). The V gene's germline CDR1 is SNHLY and CDR2 FYNNEI. The CDR3 runs 14 residues. The V end was cut by 4 bases, the J end by 7 bases, with 16 bases between. CDR3 DNA sequence: TGTGCCAGCAGTGGACAGGCCCCCCGTCGTGAAGCTTTCTTT. Encoded protein: CASSGQAPRREAFF.

The chain carries TRBV5-6 and TRBJ1-2; perhaps TRBD1 as D (6 bases). V lost 4 bases to trimming and J lost 13 bases, with 14 bases between them. The length of the CDR3 is 11 residues. Germline CDR1 is SGHDT and CDR2 is YYEEEE. This chain's CDR3 is CASSLAGASTF. The CDR3 region has the DNA TGTGCCAGCAGCCTTGCAGGGGCCAGCACCTTC.

This chain uses TRBV7-2 with TRBJ2-7; D is perhaps TRBD1 (8 bases). V was clipped by 5 bases and J by 4 bases, with 12 bases between them. The CDR3 spans 13 residues. The germline CDR1 and CDR2 sequences are SGHTA and FQGNSA. The CDR3 sequence is CASSQQGGYEQYF. The DNA of the CDR3 is TGTGCCAGCAGCCAACAGGGGGGGTACGAGCAGTACTTC.

The chain recombines TRBV28 with TRBJ1-5, with D perhaps matching TRBD1 (6 bases). Trimming stripped 5 bases from V and 6 bases from J, with 14 bases between. The CDR3 sequence is 14 residues long. Germline V CDR1 and CDR2: MDHEN, SYDVKM. CDR3 nucleotides: TGTGCCAGCAGTAAGGACAGTTTAAGTCAGCCCCAGCATTTT. It yields the protein CASSKDSLSQPQHF.

This sequence joins TRBV28 and TRBJ1-1, with D tentatively TRBD1 (6 bases). Germline V gives CDR1 MDHEN, CDR2 SYDVKM. The V and J ends lost 10 bases and 3 bases respectively, with 18 bases between them. The CDR3 extends over 14 amino acids. The CDR3 coding sequence is TGTGCCACCAGCCTCTCCGGGACACACACTGAAGCTTTCTTT. This encodes CATSLSGTHTEAFF.

About this clone itself: One end of the junction does not line up with germline, which may come from a read error. V is TRBV4-1 and J is TRBJ2-7, with a possible D match to TRBD1 (6 bases). CDR1 and CDR2 (germline): MGHRA, YSYEKL. The CDR3 length is 14 residues. The CDR3 nucleotides are TGCGCCAGCAGCCATACACAGGGTTCCTCCGAGCAGTACTTC. Amino acids: CASSHTQGSSEQYF.

This clone is a singleton in its sample. V gene TRBV28 combines with J gene TRBJ1-5; 8 bases align to TRBD1. There are 17 residues in the CDR3. CDR1 is MDHEN and CDR2 is SYDVKM in the germline V gene. With 2 bases clipped from V and 3 bases from J, the junction kept 9 bases outside the gene matches. CDR3: CASSLLGQGPHNQPQHF. CDR3 in DNA: TGTGCCAGCAGTTTACTAGGACAGGGCCCCCACAATCAGCCCCAGCATTTT.

This clone was recorded once. The genes are TRBV5-4 and TRBJ2-5; 11 bases align to TRBD2. From germline, CDR1 is SGHNT and CDR2 YYREEE (reference sequence). V gave up 0 bases and J gave up 4 bases; unmatched junction bases: 8. This CDR3 has 17 residues. Here the CDR3 DNA reads TGTGCCAGCAGCTTGGGATTAGCGGGGGGGCGAAGAGAGACCCAGTACTTC. As protein: CASSLGLAGGRRETQYF.

This clone has just a few counts. The CDR3 loop is CASSPTAGPTDTQYF. The CDR3 nucleotides read TGTGCCAGTAGTCCCACGGCGGGTCCCACAGATACGCAGTATTTT. This chain connects TRBV19 to TRBJ2-3, with D possibly matching TRBD2 (5 bases). Germline loops: CDR1 LNHDA, CDR2 SQIVND (reference sequence). Trimming stripped 5 bases from V and 2 bases from J, with 14 bases between. This CDR3 has 15 residues.

J is TRBJ2-2 and V is TRBV29-1; a weak D match, TRBD2 (5 bases). CDR1 and CDR2 from the germline V gene are SQVTM and ANQGSEA. V was cut by 4 bases and J by 5 bases, with 11 bases left in between. The CDR3 consists of 13 residues. The CDR3 DNA is TGCAGCGTTGGTAAGGGAGAAACCGGGGAGCTGTTTTTT. Amino acids: CSVGKGETGELFF.